The clone carrying this T cell receptor beta chain was found many times. Its target is not known. Individual cDNA molecules carried attached unique molecular identifiers. TCRdb recomputed calls from the 5' RACE reads with MiXCR, one row per CDR3 protein. The sample lists about 110,000 distinct CDR3 sequences, over 10% seen once, with around 3.1% in the top ten. CDR1 and CDR2 from the germline V gene are LGHDT and YNNKEL (reference sequence). The CDR3 sequence is 14 residues long. J lost 5 bases, V lost 4 bases, and 5 bases had no gene match. This entry belongs to a study of early T cells in non-severe SARS-CoV-2 infection. Study context: Bulk RNA from unsorted whole blood was sequenced; chains were unpaired.

Notes on the study in general: Sequences matched to VDJdb favored anti-spike CD8 responses, while private and CD4 specificities were missed.

The material sequenced was whole blood. The sequence was collected from an adult who was a healthcare worker with PCR-confirmed SARS-CoV-2 infection or an uninfected control (not recorded which). The V and J genes are TRBV3-1 and TRBJ2-1; 7 nucleotides align to TRBD2. CDR3 amino acids: CASSPRDYHNEQFF. CDR3 DNA: TGTGCCAGCAGCCCCCGGGACTACCACAATGAGCAGTTCTTC.